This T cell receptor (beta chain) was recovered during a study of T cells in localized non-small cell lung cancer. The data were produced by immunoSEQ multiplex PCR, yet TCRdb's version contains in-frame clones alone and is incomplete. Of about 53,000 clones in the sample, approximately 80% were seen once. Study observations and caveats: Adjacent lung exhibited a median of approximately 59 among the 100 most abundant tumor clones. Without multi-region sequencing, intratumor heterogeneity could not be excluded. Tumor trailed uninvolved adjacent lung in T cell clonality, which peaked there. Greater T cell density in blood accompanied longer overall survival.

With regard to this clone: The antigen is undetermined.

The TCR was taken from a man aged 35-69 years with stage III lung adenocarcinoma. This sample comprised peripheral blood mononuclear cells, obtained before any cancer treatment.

DNA for the CDR3: TGTGCCAGCAGCTTGGGGCGGGCACCGGACACCGGGGAGCTGTTTTTT. Its protein is CASSLGRAPDTGELFF. The chain carries TRBV7-3 and TRBJ2-2; the D call may be TRBD1 or TRBD2 (5 bases each). Between the trimmed V and J ends, which lost 3 bases and 3 bases, there was a span of 14 bases. CDR3 size: 16 residues. Germline V gives CDR1 SGHTA, CDR2 FQGTGA.